Following are 4 T cell receptor beta chains from one sample sequenced in a study of T cell clonotyping in hematopoietic cell transplantation. Profiling relied on immunoSEQ multiplex PCR, and the TCRdb table lists in-frame clones only, not all of them. The table lists about 69,000 clones, about 93% of them singletons. Material: peripheral blood mononuclear cells. These receptors were collected from a man between 50 and 59 years old in good health. Some clones in this sample may be carry-over from other donors' samples.

The chain combines TRBV2 with TRBJ1-2; no clear D gene. Between the trimmed V and J ends, which lost 7 bases and 9 bases, there was a span of 6 bases. Germline assignment: CDR1 SNHLY and CDR2 FYNNEI. There are 9 residues in the CDR3. CDR3 coding DNA: TGTGCCAGCAAAGGAAGCTACACCTTC. It encodes CASKGSYTF.

The chain uses TRBV7-9 and TRBJ1-2, with unresolved D. The ends were cut back, 5 bases at V and 3 bases at J, with 22 bases in the middle. The CDR3 length is 17 residues. CDR1 and CDR2 (germline): SEHNR, FQNEAQ (reference sequence). CDR3 DNA: TGTGCCAGCAGCGACGCCCCGAGAGCGGGCACAGACTATGGCTACACCTTC. Protein sequence: CASSDAPRAGTDYGYTF.

This rearrangement joins TRBV4-1 to TRBJ1-6; a possible D gene is TRBD1 (5 bases). Trimming shortened V by 3 bases and J by 10 bases, and 19 bases separated the two germline ends. The CDR3 is made up of 16 amino acids. Per the germline V gene, CDR1 is MGHRA and CDR2 is YSYEKL. The CDR3 DNA sequence: TGCGCCAGCAGCCACCAAACCTCGGGACTAAGGTCACCCCTCCACTTT. Its translation is CASSHQTSGLRSPLHF.

CDR3 nucleotide sequence: TGTGCCAGCAGCTTAGGGCGGGGGCATGGCTACACCTTC. Protein sequence: CASSLGRGHGYTF. The rearrangement links TRBV7-2 to TRBJ1-2; D might be TRBD1 (6 bases). Germline-derived CDR1 and CDR2 are SGHTA and FQGNSA. This CDR3 comprises 13 residues. Deletions cut 1 base from V and 6 bases from J, with 9 bases between.